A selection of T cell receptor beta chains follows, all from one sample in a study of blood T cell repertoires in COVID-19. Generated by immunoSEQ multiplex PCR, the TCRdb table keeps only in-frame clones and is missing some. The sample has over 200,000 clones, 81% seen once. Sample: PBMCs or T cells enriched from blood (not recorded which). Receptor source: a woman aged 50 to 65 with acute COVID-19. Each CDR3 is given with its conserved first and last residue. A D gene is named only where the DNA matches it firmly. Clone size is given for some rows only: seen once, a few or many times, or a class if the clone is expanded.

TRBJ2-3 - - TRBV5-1 CASSTYTGTPATDTQYF TGCGCCAGCTCCACATACACCGGGACACCTGCAACGGATACGCAGTATTTT
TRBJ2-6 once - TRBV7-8 CASSVAGTLSSGANVLTF TGTGCCAGCAGCGTAGCCGGGACATTAAGCTCTGGGGCCAACGTCCTGACTTTC
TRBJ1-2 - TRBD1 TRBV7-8 CASSLMQGAMFGYTF TGTGCCAGCAGCTTAATGCAGGGGGCAATGTTTGGCTACACCTTC
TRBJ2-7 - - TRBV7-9 CASSPRLLETYEQYF TGTGCCAGCAGCCCGAGACTTCTTGAGACCTACGAGCAGTACTTC
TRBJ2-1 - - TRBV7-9 CASSPQGSNEQFF TGTGCCAGCAGCCCCCAGGGTAGCAATGAGCAGTTCTTC
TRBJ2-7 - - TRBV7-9 CASSLGTRPLEQYF TGTGCCAGCAGCCTAGGGACTCGACCTCTCGAGCAGTACTTC
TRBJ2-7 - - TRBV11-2 CASSRQRQVYEQYF TGTGCCAGCAGTCGCCAAAGACAGGTTTACGAGCAGTACTTC
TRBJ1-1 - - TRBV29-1 CSVIQLMNTEAFF TGCAGCGTGATACAGCTCATGAACACTGAAGCTTTCTTT
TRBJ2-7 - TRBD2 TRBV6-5 CASKPGLAGEQYF TGTGCCAGCAAACCGGGACTAGCTGGCGAGCAGTACTTC
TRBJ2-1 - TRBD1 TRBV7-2 CASSTGGWNEQFF TGTGCCAGCAGCACAGGGGGCTGGAATGAGCAGTTCTTC
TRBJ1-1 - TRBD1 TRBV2 CASRRQGGRSTEAFF TGTGCCAGCCGAAGACAGGGGGGGAGGTCCACTGAAGCTTTCTTT
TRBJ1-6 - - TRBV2 CASSDTGFGNSPLHF TGTGCCAGCAGTGATACAGGGTTTGGGAATTCACCCCTCCACTTT
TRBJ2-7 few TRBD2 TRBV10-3 CAISGTSGYYEQYF TGTGCCATCAGCGGGACTAGCGGATACTACGAGCAGTACTTC
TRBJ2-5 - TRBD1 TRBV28 CASSPGQFQETQYF TGTGCCAGCAGCCCGGGACAGTTTCAAGAGACCCAGTACTTC
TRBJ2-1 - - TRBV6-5 CASIHTSSYNEQFF TGTGCCAGCATTCATACGAGCTCCTACAATGAGCAGTTCTTC
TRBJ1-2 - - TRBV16 CASSLQANYGYTF TGTGCCAGCAGCTTACAGGCTAACTATGGCTACACCTTC
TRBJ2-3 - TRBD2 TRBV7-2 CASSPTAGVSIVDTQYF TGTGCCAGCAGCCCAACAGCGGGAGTGTCAATTGTTGATACGCAGTATTTT
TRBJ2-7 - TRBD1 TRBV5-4 CASSRWDRYSYEQYF TGTGCCAGCAGCCGGTGGGACAGGTACTCCTACGAGCAGTACTTC
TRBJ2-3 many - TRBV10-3 CAISVGSTDTQYF TGTGCCATCAGTGTGGGCAGCACAGATACGCAGTATTTT
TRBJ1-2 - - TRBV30 CAWSARTGYYGYTF TGTGCCTGGAGTGCAAGAACAGGGTACTATGGCTACACCTTC
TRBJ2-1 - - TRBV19 CASSPGLVLTYNEQFF TGTGCCAGTAGTCCGGGACTCGTCTTAACCTACAATGAGCAGTTCTTC
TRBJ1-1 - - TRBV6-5 CASRFPGRATEAFF TGTGCCAGCCGTTTTCCGGGAAGGGCCACTGAAGCTTTCTTT
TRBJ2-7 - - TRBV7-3 CASLRGFYPFYEQYF TGTGCCAGCCTCCGAGGGTTCTATCCTTTCTACGAGCAGTACTTC
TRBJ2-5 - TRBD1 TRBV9 CASSATGRETQYF TGTGCCAGCAGCGCGACAGGGCGAGAGACCCAGTACTTC
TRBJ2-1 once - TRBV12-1 CASSFSRTSGRSDEQFF TGTGCCAGCAGCTTTTCCCGGACTAGCGGGAGGAGCGATGAGCAGTTCTTC
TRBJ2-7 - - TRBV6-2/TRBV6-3 CASSEKVGRRNEQYF TGTGCCAGCAGCGAGAAAGTAGGGAGGCGTAACGAGCAGTACTTC
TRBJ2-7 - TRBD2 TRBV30 CAWSPFGAGFPYEQYF TGTGCCTGGAGTCCCTTCGGAGCGGGATTCCCCTACGAGCAGTACTTC
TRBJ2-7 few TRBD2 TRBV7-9 CASARASGEAYEQYF TGTGCCAGCGCCCGGGCTAGCGGGGAAGCCTACGAGCAGTACTTC
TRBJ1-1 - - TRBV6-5 CASRKQGPNTEAFF TGTGCCAGCAGGAAACAGGGCCCGAACACTGAAGCTTTCTTT
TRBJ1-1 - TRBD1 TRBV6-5 CASRGTANTEAFF TGTGCCAGCAGGGGGACAGCGAACACTGAAGCTTTCTTT
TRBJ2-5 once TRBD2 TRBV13 CASSSASGQETQYF TGTGCCAGCAGCTCCGCTAGCGGCCAAGAGACCCAGTACTTC
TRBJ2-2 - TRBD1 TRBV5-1 CASRVGTVNTGELFF TGCGCCAGCAGGGTTGGGACAGTGAACACCGGGGAGCTGTTTTTT
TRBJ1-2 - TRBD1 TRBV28 CASTAGGSYGYTF TGTGCCAGCACCGCAGGGGGGAGCTATGGCTACACCTTC
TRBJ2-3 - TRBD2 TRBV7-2 CASSPSGSLADTQYF TGTGCCAGCAGCCCTAGCGGGAGTCTCGCAGATACGCAGTATTTT
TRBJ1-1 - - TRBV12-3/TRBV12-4 CASSLGGSAEAFF TGTGCCAGCAGCCTGGGAGGAAGCGCTGAAGCTTTCTTT
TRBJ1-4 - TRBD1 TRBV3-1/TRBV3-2 CASSRDRGLSNEKLFF TGTGCCAGCAGCCGGGACAGGGGGTTGTCTAATGAAAAACTGTTTTTT
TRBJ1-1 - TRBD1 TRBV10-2 CASRSGQGSNTEAFF TGCGCCAGCAGGTCGGGACAGGGGAGCAACACTGAAGCTTTCTTT
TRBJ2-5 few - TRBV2 CASSEDAGSGETQYF TGTGCCAGCAGTGAAGACGCGGGGTCGGGAGAGACCCAGTACTTC
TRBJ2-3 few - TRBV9 CASSVGQGGTDTQYF TGTGCCAGCAGCGTAGGCCAGGGCGGCACAGATACGCAGTATTTT
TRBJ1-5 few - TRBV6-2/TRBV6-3 CASSYHPDSSNQPQHF TGTGCCAGCAGTTACCACCCCGACAGTAGCAATCAGCCCCAGCATTTT
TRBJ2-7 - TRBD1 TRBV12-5 CASGQGITYEQYF TGTGCTAGTGGACAGGGGATCACCTACGAGCAGTACTTC
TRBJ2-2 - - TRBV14 CASSQRFVADANTGELFF TGTGCCAGCAGCCAACGGTTCGTAGCAGATGCGAACACCGGGGAGCTGTTTTTT
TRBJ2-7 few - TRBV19 CASSTAGARSEQYF TGTGCCAGCTCAACCGCGGGGGCGCGTTCCGAGCAGTACTTC
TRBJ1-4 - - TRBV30 CAWSPLAEKLFF TGTGCCTGGAGTCCCTTAGCTGAAAAACTGTTTTTT
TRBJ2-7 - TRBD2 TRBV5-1 CASSLVTFVGRGTYEQYF TGCGCCAGCAGCTTGGTGACCTTTGTGGGGCGGGGGACCTACGAGCAGTACTTC
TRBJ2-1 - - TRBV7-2 CASSLVQVSAYNEQFF TGTGCCAGCAGCTTAGTCCAGGTTAGTGCCTACAATGAGCAGTTCTTC
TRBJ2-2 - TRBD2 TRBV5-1 CASSLGLAIGGELFF TGCGCCAGCAGCTTGGGACTAGCCATCGGCGGGGAGCTGTTTTTT
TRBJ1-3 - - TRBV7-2 CASSFRTRGGVSSGNTIYF TGTGCCAGCAGTTTCCGCACCCGGGGGGGCGTTAGCTCTGGAAACACCATATATTTT
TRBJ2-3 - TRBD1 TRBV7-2 CASSLRQGSPFF TGTGCCAGCAGCCTACGACAGGGATCCCCCTTTTTT
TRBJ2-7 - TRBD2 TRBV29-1 CSVGIAGVTYEQYF TGCAGCGTAGGGATAGCGGGAGTCACCTACGAGCAGTACTTC